This T cell receptor (beta chain) is from a study of OX40 agonist ivuxolimab in advanced cancers. Across the study: Prior checkpoint blockade (anti-PD-1, anti-PD-L1 or anti-CTLA-4) was permitted; less than 45% had it. Three patients, one with hepatocellular carcinoma and two with cutaneous melanoma, achieved partial responses.

Only in-frame clones appear in the TCRdb table, and some are missing; sequencing was by immunoSEQ multiplex PCR. The sample contains about 83,000 clones, nearly 90% of which appear only once. The CDR3 length is 15 residues. J was trimmed by 7 bases and V by 6 bases; bases with no gene match: 9. CDR1 and CDR2 from the germline V gene are MNHEY and SVGAGI. The chain has TRBV6-5 and TRBJ1-6; TRBD1 matches 7 bases. This receptor was taken from an adult with an advanced solid tumor such as melanoma, head and neck, liver or kidney cancer. Sequencing was performed on CD4+ or CD8+ T cells sorted from blood, taken in a trial of the OX40 agonist ivuxolimab. The CDR3 spells CASSPIAGGNSPLHF. CDR3 in DNA: TGTGCCAGCAGCCCTATCGCAGGGGGAAATTCACCCCTCCACTTT.